Presented here are 10 T cell receptor beta chains from one specimen sequenced in a study of blood T cell repertoires in COVID-19 (dated by TCRdb to about 2020). The library was made by the immunoSEQ multiplex PCR assay. The table was pulled from immuneACCESS by TCRdb, which kept in-frame rearrangements only. Such tables lose some clones; where checked, under half of the loss comes from unresolved V genes, and the rest has no known cause. This sample gives roughly 65,000 clones in total; roughly three quarters of them show up just once. 40% to 50% of the sample lies in the top ten. Material: peripheral blood. Receptor source: a human donor in a cohort sampled during active COVID-19.

CDR3 protein: CASSSYTGRGNTEAFF. As DNA, the CDR3 is TGTGCCAGCAGTTCATATACAGGGCGAGGGAACACTGAAGCTTTCTTT. The chain couples TRBV27 to TRBJ1-1; tentatively, D is TRBD1 (6 bases). V lost 4 bases and J 1 base, leaving 16 bases between the germline ends. The CDR3 is 16 residues long. Germline V CDR1 and CDR2: MNHEY, SMNVEV (reference sequence).

The chain combines TRBV6-2 or TRBV6-3 with TRBJ2-7; D unresolved. The CDR3 consists of 13 residues. The germline V and J ends were trimmed by 4 bases and 4 bases, with 11 bases remaining between them. Germline CDR1 MNHEY, CDR2 SVGEGT. This chain's CDR3 is CASSWSGYYEQYF. The CDR3 bases are TGTGCCAGCAGTTGGTCAGGTTATTACGAGCAGTACTTC.

J is TRBJ2-3 and V is TRBV25-1, with TRBD2 matching over 7 bases. The CDR3 runs to 14 residues. Trimming at V came to 2 bases and at J to 3 bases, leaving 2 bases not matched to a gene. The germline gives CDR1 MGHDK, CDR2 SYGVNS. CDR3 sequence (DNA): TGTGCCAGCAGTGAAGCGGGAGAAACAGATACGCAGTATTTT. Its protein is CASSEAGETDTQYF. Full variable domain (missing parts from reference TRBV25-1 and TRBJ2-3): EADIYQTPRYLVIGTGKKITLECSQTMGHDKMYWYQQDPGMELHLIHYSYGVNSTEKGDLSSESTVSRIRTEHFPLTLESARPSHTSQYLCASSEAGETDTQYFGPGTRLTVL.

V is TRBV3-1 (or the pseudogene TRBV3-2) and J is TRBJ2-2, with 11 bases that match TRBD2. V was pared by 5 bases and J by 4 bases, with 0 bases of the junction left unmatched. This CDR3 spans 14 amino acids. The germline gives CDR1 LGHDT, CDR2 YNNKEL (reference sequence). The CDR3 spells CASSGTSGTGELFF. The CDR3 DNA sequence: TGTGCCAGCAGCGGGACTAGCGGCACCGGGGAGCTGTTTTTT.

V is TRBV6-5 and J is TRBJ2-3; TRBD1 matches 8 bases. This CDR3 is built from 15 residues. Trimming at V came to 2 bases and at J to 4 bases, leaving 5 bases not matched to a gene. Germline CDR1 is MNHEY and CDR2 is SVGAGI. CDR3 sequence: CASSYRTGIADTQYF. The CDR3 bases are TGTGCCAGCAGTTACCGGACAGGGATCGCAGATACGCAGTATTTT.

The chain recombines TRBV28 with TRBJ1-3, with D maybe TRBD1 (6 bases). This CDR3 is 15 amino acids long. Germline CDR1 MDHEN, CDR2 SYDVKM. The V end lost 8 bases, the J end lost 6 bases, and 20 bases lay between the germline ends. The CDR3 loop reads CASGRIGGAENTIYF. The CDR3 nucleotides are TGTGCCAGCGGTCGTATTGGGGGGGCGGAAAACACCATATATTTT.

This clone was detected only a few times. The chain uses TRBV28 and TRBJ2-7, with 7 bases fitting TRBD1. CDR3 size: 15 residues. The V segment lost 5 bases and the J segment 3 bases; nucleotides outside the gene matches: 10. Germline loops: CDR1 MDHEN, CDR2 SYDVKM. The CDR3: CASSPWGQRDYEQYF. CDR3 DNA: TGTGCCAGCAGTCCTTGGGGACAGAGAGACTACGAGCAGTACTTC.

V usage is TRBV19 and J usage is TRBJ2-7, with a possible D match to TRBD1 (5 bases). The germline V gene has CDR1 LNHDA and CDR2 SQIVND (reference sequence). This CDR3 region has 14 residues. V lost 3 bases, J lost 5 bases, and 14 bases lay in between. The CDR3 loop is CASSMGLPVNEQYF. In DNA form, the CDR3 reads TGTGCCAGTAGTATGGGGCTCCCGGTCAACGAGCAGTACTTC.

The chain has TRBV28 and TRBJ1-5; D ambiguous. Germline values: CDR1 MDHEN, CDR2 SYDVKM. This CDR3 is 16 amino acids long. Trimming left V 6 bases short and J 9 bases short, with 24 bases between. The CDR3 sequence: CASSLLWPRVAGPQHF. The CDR3 nucleotides read TGTGCCAGCAGCCTACTCTGGCCGCGAGTGGCGGGGCCCCAGCATTTT.

The sample holds a few counts of this clone. The chain joins TRBV12-3 or TRBV12-4 to TRBJ1-5; maybe TRBD1 (6 bases). The CDR3 loop spans 12 amino acids. The V gene lost 7 bases and the J gene lost 4 bases, with 8 bases spanning the gap. CDR3 in amino acids: CASNRGNQPQHF. The CDR3 nucleotides read TGTGCCAGCAATAGGGGGAATCAGCCCCAGCATTTT.